What follows describes a single T cell receptor beta chain. Its antigen is still unknown. The source of the sample is a study of CD8 T cells in ankylosing spondylitis. The junction had 6 bases not matched to a gene; V was cut back by 6 bases and J by 3 bases. CDR1 is SQVTM, CDR2 ANQGSEA, per germline. This CDR3 is 13 amino acids long. Study results and caveats: Seemingly characteristic of ankylosing spondylitis blood was a TCR beta motif consisting of under ten highly homologous variants.

TCRdb called the 5' RACE reads again in MiXCR, with one record for every CDR3 protein. The sample shows under 250,000 distinct CDR3 sequences, 32% of them seen only once. This TCR was recovered from a male donor with ankylosing spondylitis or in good health (not recorded which). Sequencing was done on a sample of blood, either unsorted or a sorted T cell fraction (not recorded which). This sequence joins TRBV29-1 and TRBJ1-1; 8 positions match TRBD1. CDR3 in DNA: TGCAGCGTCCACAGGGGGAGGGACACTGAAGCTTTCTTT. Its protein product is CSVHRGRDTEAFF.